This is a list of T cell receptor beta chains from one sample in a study of blood T cell repertoires in COVID-19. Assay: immunoSEQ multiplex PCR; the TCRdb copy retains only in-frame clones and omits some. Found here are about 320,000 clones, almost 85% of them singletons; the top ten hold about 7%. Material: peripheral blood. The receptors were gathered from a human donor in a cohort sampled during active COVID-19. Each CDR3 is given with its conserved first and last residue. The D gene is left open where the match is weak. Clone size is stated in some rows and not others, as once, few, many or a class when expanded.

J | size | V | D | DNA | CDR3
TRBJ2-5 | once | TRBV29-1 | - | TGCAGCGTTGTGAGGCAAGAGACCCAGTACTTC | CSVVRQETQYF
TRBJ1-3 | - | TRBV6-5 | - | TGTGCCAGCAGTCCGACGGGATCCTCTGGAAACACCATATATTTT | CASSPTGSSGNTIYF
TRBJ2-1 | - | TRBV9 | - | TGTGCCAGCAGCGTTAGGAGAGGAGGGGTGGATGAGCAGTTCTTC | CASSVRRGGVDEQFF
TRBJ2-3 | - | TRBV9 | TRBD2 | TGTGCCAGCAGCCCGCGAGGAGCGGGGGGCACAGATACGCAGTATTTT | CASSPRGAGGTDTQYF
TRBJ2-4 | - | TRBV5-6 | - | TGTGCCAGCACCCGGGGGGCGTCCAAAAACATTCAGTACTTC | CASTRGASKNIQYF
TRBJ2-7 | few | TRBV5-4 | - | TGTGCCAGCACCAAAGTACTAAAGGGAGAGGCCGGCTACGAGCAGTACTTC | CASTKVLKGEAGYEQYF
TRBJ2-2 | - | TRBV11-3 | TRBD1 | TGTGCCAGCAGCTCGGGACAGGGTAACACCGGGGAGCTGTTTTTT | CASSSGQGNTGELFF
TRBJ2-7 | - | TRBV28 | - | TGTGCCAGCAGTTTGGGCAGGGAAACTACCTACGAGCAGTACTTC | CASSLGRETTYEQYF
TRBJ1-1 | - | TRBV30 | TRBD1 | TGTGCCTGGTGCACAGGGGACAACACTGAAGCTTTCTTT | CAWCTGDNTEAFF
TRBJ2-7 | - | TRBV10-3 | TRBD1 | TGTGCCATCAGTGAGTCGGACAGGGGGGAGAGAGAGCAGTACTTC | CAISESDRGEREQYF
TRBJ1-5 | - | TRBV28 | - | TGTGCCAGCAGTCTTTATAGCAATCAGCCCCAGCATTTT | CASSLYSNQPQHF
TRBJ1-2 | - | TRBV30 | - | TGTGCCTGGAGTGCCAGGGATCATGGCTACACCTTC | CAWSARDHGYTF
TRBJ1-4 | - | TRBV18 | TRBD1 | TGTGCCAGCCATGGGACAGTTTCCGAAAAACTGTTTTTT | CASHGTVSEKLFF
TRBJ2-1 | - | TRBV18 | TRBD1 | TGTGCCAGCCGACCGGGACAGAAGAACAATGAGCAGTTCTTC | CASRPGQKNNEQFF
TRBJ1-5 | - | TRBV9 | - | TGTGCCAGCAGCGTAGGGCCCAATCAGCCCCAGCATTTT | CASSVGPNQPQHF